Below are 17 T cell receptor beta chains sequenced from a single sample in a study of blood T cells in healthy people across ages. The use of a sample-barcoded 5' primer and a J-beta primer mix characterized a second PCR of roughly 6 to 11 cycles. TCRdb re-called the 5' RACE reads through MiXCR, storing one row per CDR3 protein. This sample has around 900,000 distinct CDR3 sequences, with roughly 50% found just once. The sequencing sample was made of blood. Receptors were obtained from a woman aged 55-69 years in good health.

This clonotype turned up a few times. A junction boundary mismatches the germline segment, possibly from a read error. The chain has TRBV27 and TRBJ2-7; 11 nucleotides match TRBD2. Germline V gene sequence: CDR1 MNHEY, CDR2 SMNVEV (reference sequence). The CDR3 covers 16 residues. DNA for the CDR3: TGTGCCAGCAATTTACTAGCGGGGGACCCCCTATACGAGCAGTACTTC. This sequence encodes CASNLLAGDPLYEQYF.

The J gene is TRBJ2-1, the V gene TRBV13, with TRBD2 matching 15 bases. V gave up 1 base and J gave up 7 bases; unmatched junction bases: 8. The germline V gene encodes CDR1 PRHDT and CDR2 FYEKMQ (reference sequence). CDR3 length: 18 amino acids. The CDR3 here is CASSLARWTSGRGNEQFF. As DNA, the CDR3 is TGTGCCAGCAGCTTAGCCCGATGGACTAGCGGGAGGGGTAATGAGCAGTTCTTC. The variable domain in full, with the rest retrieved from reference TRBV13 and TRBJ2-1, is AAGVIQSPRHLIKEKRETATLKCYPIPRHDTVYWYQQGPGQDPQFLISFYEKMQSDKGSIPDRFSAQQFSDYHSELNMSSLELGDSALYFCASSLARWTSGRGNEQFFGPGTRLTVL.

The CDR3 DNA reads TGCAGTGCTAGAGACCAGGAAGAGACCCAGTACTTC. This codes for CSARDQEETQYF. J is TRBJ2-5 and V is TRBV20-1; D is uncertain. Trimming cost V 0 bases and J 3 bases, with 5 bases left between them. There are 12 residues in the CDR3. CDR1 DFQATT and CDR2 SNEGSKA come from the germline V gene (reference sequence).

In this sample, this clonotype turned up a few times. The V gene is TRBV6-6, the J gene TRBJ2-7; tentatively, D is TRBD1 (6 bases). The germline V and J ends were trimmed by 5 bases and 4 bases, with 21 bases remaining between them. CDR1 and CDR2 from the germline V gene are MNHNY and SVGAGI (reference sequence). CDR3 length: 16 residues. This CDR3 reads CASSDPAGESFYEQYF. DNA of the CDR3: TGTGCCAGCAGTGACCCCGCAGGGGAAAGTTTTTACGAGCAGTACTTC.

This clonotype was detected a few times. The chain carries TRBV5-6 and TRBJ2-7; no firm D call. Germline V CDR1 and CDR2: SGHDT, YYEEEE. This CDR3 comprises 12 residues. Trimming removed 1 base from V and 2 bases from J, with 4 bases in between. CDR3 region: CASSLYTYEQYF. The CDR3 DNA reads TGTGCCAGCAGCTTGTATACCTACGAGCAGTACTTC.

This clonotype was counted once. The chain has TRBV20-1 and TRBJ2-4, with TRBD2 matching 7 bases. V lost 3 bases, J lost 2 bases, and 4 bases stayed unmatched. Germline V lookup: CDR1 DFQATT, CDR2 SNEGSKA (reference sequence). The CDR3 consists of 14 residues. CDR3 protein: CSARGGRTKNIQYF. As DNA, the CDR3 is TGCAGTGCTAGGGGCGGGAGAACCAAAAACATTCAGTACTTC.

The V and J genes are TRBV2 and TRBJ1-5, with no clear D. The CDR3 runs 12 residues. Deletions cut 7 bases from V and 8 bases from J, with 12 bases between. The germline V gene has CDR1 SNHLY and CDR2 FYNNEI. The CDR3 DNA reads TGTGCCAGCAATGGAGATCTGGAGCCCCAGCATTTT. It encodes CASNGDLEPQHF.

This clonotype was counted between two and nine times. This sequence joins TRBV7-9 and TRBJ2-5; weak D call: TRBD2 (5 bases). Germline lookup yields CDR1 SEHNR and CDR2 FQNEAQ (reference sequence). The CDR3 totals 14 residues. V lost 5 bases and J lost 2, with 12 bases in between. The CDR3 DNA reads TGTGCCAGCAGCGATAAAAGCGGACAAGAGACCCAGTACTTC. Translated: CASSDKSGQETQYF. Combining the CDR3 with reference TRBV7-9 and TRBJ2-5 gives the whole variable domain DTGVSQNPRHKITKRGQNVTFRCDPISEHNRLYWYRQTLGQGPEFLTYFQNEAQLEKSRLLSDRFSAERPKGSFSTLEIQRTEQGDSAMYLCASSDKSGQETQYFGPGTRLLVL.

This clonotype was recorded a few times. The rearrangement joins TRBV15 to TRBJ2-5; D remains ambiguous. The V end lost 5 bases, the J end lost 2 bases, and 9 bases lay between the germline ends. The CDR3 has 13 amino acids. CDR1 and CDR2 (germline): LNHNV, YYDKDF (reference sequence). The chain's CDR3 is CATSSPPQETQYF. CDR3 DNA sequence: TGTGCCACCAGCTCTCCACCACAAGAGACCCAGTACTTC.

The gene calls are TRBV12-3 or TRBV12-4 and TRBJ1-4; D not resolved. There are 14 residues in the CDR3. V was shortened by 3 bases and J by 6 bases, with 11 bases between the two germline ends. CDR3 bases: TGTGCCAGCAGTTTCGGTGGTCGGGATGAAAAACTGTTTTTT. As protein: CASSFGGRDEKLFF.

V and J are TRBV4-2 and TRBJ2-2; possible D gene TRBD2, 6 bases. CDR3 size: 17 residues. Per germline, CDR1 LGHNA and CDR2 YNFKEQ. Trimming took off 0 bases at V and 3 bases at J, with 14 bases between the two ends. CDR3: CASSQDPGLIDTGELFF. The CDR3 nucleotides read TGTGCCAGCAGCCAAGACCCGGGACTCATTGACACCGGGGAGCTGTTTTTT.

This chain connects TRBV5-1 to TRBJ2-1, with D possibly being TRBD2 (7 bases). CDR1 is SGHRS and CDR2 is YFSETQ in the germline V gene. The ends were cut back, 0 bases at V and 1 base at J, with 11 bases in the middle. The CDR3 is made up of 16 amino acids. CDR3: CASSLEQGGSYNEQFF. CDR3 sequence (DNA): TGCGCCAGCAGCTTGGAACAGGGAGGGTCCTACAATGAGCAGTTCTTC.

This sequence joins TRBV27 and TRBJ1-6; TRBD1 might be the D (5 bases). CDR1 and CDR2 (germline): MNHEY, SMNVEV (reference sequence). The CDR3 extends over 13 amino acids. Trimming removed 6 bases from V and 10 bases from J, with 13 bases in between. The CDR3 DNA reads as TGTGCCAGCAGCTCCGGGGACGGGTCACCCCTCCACTTT. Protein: CASSSGDGSPLHF.

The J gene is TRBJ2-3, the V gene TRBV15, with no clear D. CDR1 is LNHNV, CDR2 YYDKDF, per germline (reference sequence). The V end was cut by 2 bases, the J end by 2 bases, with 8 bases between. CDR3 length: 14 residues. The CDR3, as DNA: TGTGCCACCAGCAGACCCTCCTCCACAGATACGCAGTATTTT. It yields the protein CATSRPSSTDTQYF.

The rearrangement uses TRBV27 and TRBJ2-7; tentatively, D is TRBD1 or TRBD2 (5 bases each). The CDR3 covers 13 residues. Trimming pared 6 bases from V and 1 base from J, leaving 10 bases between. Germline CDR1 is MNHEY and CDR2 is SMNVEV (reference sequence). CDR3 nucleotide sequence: TGTGCCAGCAGCGGGGACCCATCCTACGAGCAGTACTTC. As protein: CASSGDPSYEQYF.

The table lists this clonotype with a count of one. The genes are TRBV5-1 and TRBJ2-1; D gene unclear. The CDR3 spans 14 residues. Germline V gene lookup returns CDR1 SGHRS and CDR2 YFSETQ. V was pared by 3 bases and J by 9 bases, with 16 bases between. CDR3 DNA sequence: TGCGCCAGCAGCTACCCCCTAGGTCGGAGTGAGCAGTTCTTC. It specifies CASSYPLGRSEQFF.

CDR3 residues: CASSQFGQGSADTQYF. CDR3 bases: TGCGCCAGCAGCCAGTTCGGACAGGGCTCTGCAGATACGCAGTATTTT. The J gene is TRBJ2-3, the V gene TRBV4-1, with 8 nucleotides matching TRBD1. J gave up 4 bases and V 3 bases, and 9 bases lay outside the gene matches. Per germline, CDR1 MGHRA and CDR2 YSYEKL. CDR3 size: 16 residues.